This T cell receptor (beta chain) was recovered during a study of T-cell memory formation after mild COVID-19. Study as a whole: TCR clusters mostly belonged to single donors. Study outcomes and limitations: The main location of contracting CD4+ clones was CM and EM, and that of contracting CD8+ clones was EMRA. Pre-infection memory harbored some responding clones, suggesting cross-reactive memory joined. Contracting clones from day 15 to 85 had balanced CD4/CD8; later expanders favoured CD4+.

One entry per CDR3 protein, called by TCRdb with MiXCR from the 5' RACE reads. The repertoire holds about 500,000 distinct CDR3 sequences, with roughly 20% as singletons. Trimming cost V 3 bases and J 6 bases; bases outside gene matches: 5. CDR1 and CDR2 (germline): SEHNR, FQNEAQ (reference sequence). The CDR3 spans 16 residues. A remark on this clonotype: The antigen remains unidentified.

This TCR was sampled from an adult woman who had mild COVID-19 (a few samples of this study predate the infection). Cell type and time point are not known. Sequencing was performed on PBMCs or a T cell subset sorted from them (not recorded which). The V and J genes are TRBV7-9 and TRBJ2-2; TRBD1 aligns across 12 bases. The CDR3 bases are TGTGCCAGCAGCTTCGGGGACAGGGGGCGCCCCGGGGAGCTGTTTTTT. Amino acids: CASSFGDRGRPGELFF.